This T cell receptor beta chain was observed in a study of T cell repertoires in cytomegalovirus infection. Study details: Used in the study were CMV epitopes, some recently identified and HLA-C-restricted, others well-studied and HLA-B-restricted. Regarding the study as a whole: The study found HLA-C-restricted CMV-specific TCR beta clonotypes dominating the ex vivo response. Identification of carriers of CMV plus the relevant HLA was performed using cumulative public TCR beta family frequency.

Note on this clonotype: As yet, its antigen is unknown.

The germline gives CDR1 LGHNA, CDR2 YSLEER. The CDR3 is made up of 15 amino acids. With 0 bases removed from V and 5 bases from J, the gap between germline ends came to 12 bases. TCRdb re-called the reads through MiXCR, storing one row per CDR3 protein. The table has around 800,000 distinct CDR3 sequences, approximately 32% seen once; the top ten hold 9.5% to 15%. The sequence was obtained from a human donor in good health (CMV status not recorded). Some clones in this sample may be carry-over from other donors' samples. The material was cultured CD8+ T cells from PBMCs, obtained from culture after CMV antigen stimulation. The genes are TRBV4-3 and TRBJ2-3; TRBD1 is a possible D gene (5 bases). In DNA, the CDR3 is TGCGCCAGCAGCCAAGAAAGGGGCCGCGAAGATACGCAGTATTTT. Residues: CASSQERGREDTQYF.